This is a list of T cell receptor beta chains from one sample in a study of T cell repertoires in cytomegalovirus infection. Antigens for these TCRs are unknown. TCRdb recomputed calls from the reads with MiXCR, one row per CDR3 protein. The table includes 800,000 to 950,000 distinct CDR3 sequences, 30% to 35% detected once. Sequences were derived from cultured CD8+ T cells from PBMCs, sampled from culture after CMV antigen stimulation. The source of these receptors is a human donor in good health (CMV status not recorded). Some clones in this sample may be carry-over from other donors' samples. CDR3s include the opening cysteine and the closing phenylalanine or tryptophan. The D gene is left open where the match is weak. Some rows have no size entry. The others give once, few or many, or a class for an expanded clone.

V	size	D	J	CDR3	DNA
TRBV28	NA	NA	TRBJ1-5	CASSLRGLGQPQHF	TGTGCCAGCAGTTTACGGGGGCTCGGTCAGCCCCAGCATTTT
TRBV10-2	NA	NA	TRBJ2-7	CASSESGRPHEQYF	TGCGCCAGCAGTGAGTCGGGACGGCCACACGAGCAGTACTTC
TRBV6-8	NA	NA	TRBJ1-6	CASSYARSYNSPLHF	TGTGCCAGCAGTTACGCCCGTTCCTATAATTCACCCCTCCACTTT
TRBV6-2/TRBV6-3	few	NA	TRBJ1-1	CASSTWVEWSTEAFF	TGTGCCAGCAGTACTTGGGTCGAGTGGTCCACTGAAGCTTTCTTT
TRBV4-1	NA	NA	TRBJ2-1	CASSQGRGPNEQFF	TGCGCCAGCAGCCAAGGGAGGGGTCCCAATGAGCAGTTCTTC
TRBV7-6	many	NA	TRBJ1-4	CASRGDGREKLFF	TGTGCCAGCAGGGGAGACGGACGGGAAAAACTGTTTTTT
TRBV27	few	NA	TRBJ2-2	CASSSYRATGELFF	TGTGCCAGCAGTTCTTACAGGGCAACCGGGGAGCTGTTTTTT
TRBV12-3/TRBV12-4	NA	NA	TRBJ1-1	CASIGFGEGTEAFF	TGTGCCAGCATCGGGTTCGGGGAGGGCACTGAAGCTTTCTTT
TRBV14	NA	TRBD2	TRBJ2-5	CASSHRGGSQETQYF	TGTGCCAGCAGCCATCGGGGGGGGTCGCAAGAGACCCAGTACTTC
TRBV12-3/TRBV12-4	NA	NA	TRBJ2-1	CASSFFGRGSYNEQFF	TGTGCCAGCAGTTTTTTCGGACGGGGCTCCTACAATGAGCAGTTCTTC
TRBV12-3/TRBV12-4	NA	NA	TRBJ2-5	CASSPSDWLATQYF	TGTGCCAGCAGCCCCTCCGACTGGTTAGCAACCCAGTACTTC
TRBV20-1	NA	NA	TRBJ2-1	CSAPDPKGNNEQFF	TGCAGTGCTCCCGACCCAAAGGGTAACAATGAGCAGTTCTTC
TRBV12-3/TRBV12-4	few	NA	TRBJ2-3	CASSRTQTGDTQYF	TGTGCCAGCAGCCGCACACAGACTGGCGATACGCAGTATTTT
TRBV20-1	NA	NA	TRBJ1-2	CSARGRGAGGYTF	TGCAGTGCTAGGGGTCGGGGGGCCGGTGGCTACACCTTC
TRBV12-3/TRBV12-4	few	NA	TRBJ1-5	CASSFWGPNQPQHF	TGTGCCAGCAGTTTTTGGGGACCCAATCAGCCCCAGCATTTT
TRBV29-1	few	NA	TRBJ1-2	CSVDRGDYGYTF	TGCAGCGTGGATAGGGGGGACTATGGCTACACCTTC
TRBV27	NA	NA	TRBJ1-4	CASSLGGRRQKLFF	TGTGCCAGCAGTTTAGGGGGTAGAAGACAAAAACTGTTTTTT
TRBV7-9	few	NA	TRBJ2-3	CASSGTPHSTDTQYF	TGTGCCAGCAGCGGCACCCCTCACAGCACAGATACGCAGTATTTT
TRBV28	once	NA	TRBJ1-5	CASSPQRSNQPQHF	TGTGCCAGCAGTCCCCAGAGGAGCAATCAGCCCCAGCATTTT
TRBV19	NA	TRBD2	TRBJ2-1	CASSIAGGAYNEQFF	TGTGCCAGTAGTATTGCCGGGGGGGCGTACAATGAGCAGTTCTTC
TRBV4-1	few	NA	TRBJ2-1	CASSLGYEGGDFYNEQFF	TGCGCCAGCAGCCTGGGTTATGAGGGGGGGGACTTCTACAATGAGCAGTTCTTC
TRBV7-9	many	NA	TRBJ1-1	CASSHGSNTEAFF	TGTGCCAGCAGTCATGGCAGTAACACTGAAGCTTTCTTT
TRBV12-3/TRBV12-4	few	NA	TRBJ1-3	CASSLSSRAGGNTIYF	TGTGCCAGTAGTTTAAGCTCCAGGGCCGGAGGAAACACCATATATTTT
TRBV6-1	NA	TRBD2	TRBJ2-2	CASSYPPWEGLWTGELFF	TGTGCCAGCAGTTATCCCCCGTGGGAGGGGCTGTGGACCGGGGAGCTGTTTTTT
TRBV27	NA	NA	TRBJ1-6	CASSLAAGAFRPLHF	TGTGCCAGCAGTTTGGCGGCAGGGGCGTTTCGGCCCCTCCACTTT
TRBV11-2	once	NA	TRBJ1-5	CASSSSGTYSNQPQHF	TGTGCCAGCAGCTCCTCCGGGACATATAGCAATCAGCCCCAGCATTTT
TRBV27	NA	NA	TRBJ2-5	CASSLSGRRYQETQYF	TGTGCCAGCAGTTTATCAGGGAGGAGGTACCAAGAGACCCAGTACTTC
TRBV4-1	few	NA	TRBJ1-6	CASSQKTRAYNSPLHF	TGCGCCAGCAGCCAAAAGACACGGGCCTATAATTCACCCCTCCACTTT